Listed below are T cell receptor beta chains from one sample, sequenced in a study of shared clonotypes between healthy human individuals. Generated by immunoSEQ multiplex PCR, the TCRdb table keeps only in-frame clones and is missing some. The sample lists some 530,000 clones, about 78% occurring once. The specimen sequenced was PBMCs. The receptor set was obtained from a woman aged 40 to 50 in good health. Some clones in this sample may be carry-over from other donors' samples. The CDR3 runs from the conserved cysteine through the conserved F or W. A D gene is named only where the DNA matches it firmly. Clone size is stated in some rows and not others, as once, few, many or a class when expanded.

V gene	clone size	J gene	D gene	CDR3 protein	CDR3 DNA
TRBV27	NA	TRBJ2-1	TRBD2	CASRPGTSGTYEQFF	TGTGCCAGCAGACCCGGGACTAGCGGGACCTATGAGCAGTTCTTC
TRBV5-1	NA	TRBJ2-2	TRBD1	CASSLLGTANTGELFF	TGCGCCAGCAGCTTGCTCGGGACAGCGAACACCGGGGAGCTGTTTTTT
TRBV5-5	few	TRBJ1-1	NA	CASSSQPLGTEALF	TGTGCCAGCAGCTCGCAACCCCTGGGAACTGAAGCTCTCTTT
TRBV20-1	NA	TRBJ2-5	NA	CSASSQETQYF	TGCAGTGCTAGCAGCCAAGAGACCCAGTACTTC
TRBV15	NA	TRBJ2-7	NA	CATSRDAGKYEQYF	TGTGCCACCAGCAGAGATGCAGGGAAGTACGAGCAGTACTTC
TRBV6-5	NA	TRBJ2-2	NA	CASRPPQNTGELFF	TGTGCCAGCAGGCCTCCTCAGAACACCGGGGAGCTGTTTTTT
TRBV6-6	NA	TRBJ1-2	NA	CASMENYGYTF	TGTGCCAGCATGGAAAACTATGGCTACACCTTC
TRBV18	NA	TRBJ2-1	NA	CASSPSGVNEQFF	TGTGCCAGCTCACCGAGTGGGGTCAATGAGCAGTTCTTC
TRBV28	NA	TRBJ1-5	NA	CASSSSGWGIYSNQPQHF	TGTGCCAGCAGTTCTTCAGGTTGGGGGATATATAGCAATCAGCCCCAGCATTTT
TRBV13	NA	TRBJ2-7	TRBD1	CASSLAVRTGGLGSYEQYF	TGTGCCAGCAGCTTAGCGGTGAGAACAGGGGGACTGGGGTCCTACGAGCAGTACTTC
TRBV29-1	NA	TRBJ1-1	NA	CSVGLGGNTEAFF	TGCAGCGTTGGCCTGGGGGGGAACACTGAAGCTTTCTTT
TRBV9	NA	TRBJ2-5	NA	CASSVAPQGPNSETQYF	TGTGCCAGCAGCGTAGCCCCACAGGGCCCCAACTCAGAGACCCAGTACTTC
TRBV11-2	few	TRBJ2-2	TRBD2	CASSLDSGSRELFF	TGTGCCAGCAGCTTAGATAGCGGGAGCAGGGAGCTGTTTTTT
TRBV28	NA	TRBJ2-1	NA	CASGRIYNEQFF	TGTGCCAGCGGGAGGATTTACAATGAGCAGTTCTTC
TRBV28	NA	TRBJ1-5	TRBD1	CASSSDRAGSNQPQHF	TGTGCCAGCAGTTCAGACAGGGCGGGGAGCAATCAGCCCCAGCATTTT
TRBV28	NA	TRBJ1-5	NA	CASSFRKEGRGFNQPQHF	TGTGCCAGCAGTTTTCGTAAGGAGGGTCGGGGATTTAATCAGCCCCAGCATTTT
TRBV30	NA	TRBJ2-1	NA	CAWRSLAASYNEQFF	TGTGCCTGGAGGTCATTAGCGGCCTCCTACAATGAGCAGTTCTTC
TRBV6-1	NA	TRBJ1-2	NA	CASNLSRGTPYGYTF	TGTGCCAGCAATTTATCGCGTGGCACTCCCTATGGCTACACCTTC
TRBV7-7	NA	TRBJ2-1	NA	CASSLAPLVSYNEQFF	TGTGCTAGCAGCTTAGCGCCCCTAGTGTCCTACAATGAGCAGTTCTTC
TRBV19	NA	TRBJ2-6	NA	CASSIDPQGVSGANVLTF	TGTGCCAGTAGTATAGATCCCCAAGGGGTCTCTGGGGCCAACGTCCTGACTTTC
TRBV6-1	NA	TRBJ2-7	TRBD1	CASRRDRGSSYEQYF	TGTGCCAGCAGGAGGGACAGGGGGAGCTCCTACGAGCAGTACTTC
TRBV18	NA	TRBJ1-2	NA	CASSPQQGRGYTF	TGTGCCAGCTCACCACAACAGGGACGTGGCTACACCTTC
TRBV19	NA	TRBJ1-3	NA	CASSAGAHTIYF	TGTGCCAGTAGTGCGGGCGCTCACACCATATATTTT
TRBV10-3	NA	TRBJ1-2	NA	CAIRKDSGGYTF	TGTGCCATCAGAAAGGACAGTGGTGGCTACACCTTC
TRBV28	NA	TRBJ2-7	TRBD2	CASSKTSGVHHEQYF	TGTGCCAGCAGTAAGACTAGCGGGGTTCATCACGAGCAGTACTTC
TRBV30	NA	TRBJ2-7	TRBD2	CAWRPWREGREQYF	TGTGCCTGGAGGCCCTGGCGGGAGGGCCGCGAGCAGTACTTC
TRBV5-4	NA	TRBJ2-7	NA	CASSLEDFDEQYF	TGTGCCAGCAGCTTGGAAGATTTCGACGAGCAGTACTTC
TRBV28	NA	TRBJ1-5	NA	CASSFGGGQPQHF	TGTGCCAGCAGTTTTGGAGGCGGGCAGCCCCAGCATTTT
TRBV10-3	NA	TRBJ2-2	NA	CAMLSGSNTGELFF	TGTGCCATGTTAAGCGGGTCGAACACCGGGGAGCTGTTTTTT
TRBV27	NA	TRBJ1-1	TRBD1	CASQQGRGTEAFF	TGTGCCAGCCAACAGGGGCGGGGGACTGAAGCTTTCTTT
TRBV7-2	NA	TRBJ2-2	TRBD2	CASSKTSANTGELFF	TGTGCCAGCAGCAAGACTAGCGCGAACACCGGGGAGCTGTTTTTT
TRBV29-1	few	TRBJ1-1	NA	CSVGGHPNTEAFF	TGCAGCGTTGGGGGACACCCGAACACTGAAGCTTTCTTT
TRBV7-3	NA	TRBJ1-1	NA	CASSLTYPRQTGWTEAFF	TGTGCCAGCAGCTTAACGTACCCAAGGCAAACAGGGTGGACTGAAGCTTTCTTT
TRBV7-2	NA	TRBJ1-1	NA	CASSLDLGSTEAFF	TGTGCCAGCAGCTTAGATCTGGGAAGTACTGAAGCTTTCTTT